Detailed here is one T cell receptor (beta chain). Using immunoSEQ multiplex PCR, the repertoire was profiled, and TCRdb retains in-frame clones only, with some absent. Here the sample spans about 120,000 clones, about four fifths being singletons. With 0 bases clipped from V and 5 bases from J, the junction kept 6 bases outside the gene matches. CDR1 is SGHTS, CDR2 YDEGEE, per germline. The CDR3 sequence is 15 residues long. This entry comes from a study of radiotherapy plus CTLA-4 blockade in lung cancer. This rearrangement joins TRBV5-8 to TRBJ2-5, with 8 bases that match TRBD2. Specimen: peripheral blood, collected from a patient treated with radiotherapy plus ipilimumab. The TCR was taken from a human donor with non-small cell lung cancer who had a partial response to radiotherapy plus ipilimumab. The CDR3 DNA is TGTGCCAGCAGCTTGGAACGAGCGGGAGTCGAGACCCAGTACTTC. Residues: CASSLERAGVETQYF.